A single T cell receptor (beta chain) is shown here with its context. Its antigen is currently unknown. V dropped 5 bases and J dropped 4 bases, with 17 bases sitting between them. CDR3 length: 15 amino acids. Germline values: CDR1 LNHDA, CDR2 SQIVND (reference sequence). The sample comes from a study of T cells after yellow fever vaccination. Regarding the study as a whole: Clonotypes appearing in both CD4 and CD8 compartments existed, and their share was small.

TCRdb reprocessed the 5' RACE reads with MiXCR, giving one entry per CDR3 protein. The sample has more than 450,000 distinct CDR3 sequences, 21% seen once. This sequence originates from a young man who received the YFV17D yellow fever vaccine. The specimen comprised PBMCs, sampled roughly 20 days after the first yellow fever vaccination. The rearrangement links TRBV19 to TRBJ1-2, with D tentatively TRBD1 (5 bases). In DNA, the CDR3 is TGTGCCAGTAGTCCTCGATCGGGGCTCCTCTATGGCTACACCTTC. Its protein product is CASSPRSGLLYGYTF.